Listed below are T cell receptor beta chains from one sample, sequenced in a study of blood T cell repertoires in COVID-19. Produced via immunoSEQ multiplex PCR; TCRdb's table is partial and in-frame only. In the table there are 120,000 to 150,000 clones, approximately 87% of which are singletons. Sequencing input: peripheral blood. These receptors were taken from a woman in her forties or fifties with active or convalescent COVID-19. CDR3s include the opening cysteine and the closing phenylalanine or tryptophan. D genes are given only for firm matches. Not all rows give a size; the values are once, few, many and, for expanded clones, a class.

DNA: TGTGCCAGCAGTGCCGGGGGAAGCAGCAATCAGCCCCAGCATTTT
CDR3: CASSAGGSSNQPQHF
D: NA
size: NA
J: TRBJ1-5
V: TRBV2

DNA: TGTGCCAGCAGCAAAGGGGAGTCCCCTCTCCGGGATACGCAGTATTTT
CDR3: CASSKGESPLRDTQYF
D: NA
size: NA
J: TRBJ2-3
V: TRBV21-1

DNA: TGTGCCAGCAGTTTAAGGGGTTACTTTGCTGAAGCTTTCTTT
CDR3: CASSLRGYFAEAFF
D: NA
size: NA
J: TRBJ1-1
V: TRBV27

DNA: TGTGCCAGCAGCAAACCCAGGGGGCCCACTGAAGCTTTCTTT
CDR3: CASSKPRGPTEAFF
D: TRBD1
size: NA
J: TRBJ1-1
V: TRBV2

DNA: TGTGCCAGCAGCTTTGTAACTAGCACAGATACGCAGTATTTT
CDR3: CASSFVTSTDTQYF
D: NA
size: NA
J: TRBJ2-3
V: TRBV7-2

DNA: TGTGCCATTTCTACAGGGGGGCCGAATCAGCCCCAGCATTTT
CDR3: CAISTGGPNQPQHF
D: TRBD1
size: NA
J: TRBJ1-5
V: TRBV10-3

DNA: TGTGCCTGGGACAGGGGGCGCGGCTATGGCTACACCTTC
CDR3: CAWDRGRGYGYTF
D: TRBD1
size: NA
J: TRBJ1-2
V: TRBV30

DNA: TGTGCCAGCAGTCCAACAGCTTACACTGAAGCTTTCTTT
CDR3: CASSPTAYTEAFF
D: NA
size: NA
J: TRBJ1-1
V: TRBV27

DNA: TGTGCCAGCAGCCAAGGAGTGTGGACAGAGAGTTCACCCCTCCACTTT
CDR3: CASSQGVWTESSPLHF
D: NA
size: NA
J: TRBJ1-6
V: TRBV3-1/TRBV3-2

DNA: TGCGCCAGCAGCACGGGACAGAACACCGGGGAGCTGTTTTTT
CDR3: CASSTGQNTGELFF
D: NA
size: NA
J: TRBJ2-2
V: TRBV5-1

DNA: TGTGCCGGTAGGGGGTCTAACACTGAAGCTTTCTTT
CDR3: CAGRGSNTEAFF
D: NA
size: NA
J: TRBJ1-1
V: TRBV28

DNA: TGTGCCAGTCTTAACCGGGACACCAACACTGAAGCTTTCTTT
CDR3: CASLNRDTNTEAFF
D: NA
size: NA
J: TRBJ1-1
V: TRBV19

DNA: TGTGCCAGCAGTGACGGGGCTAGCGGGAATATAGGTCGTGAGCAGTTCTTC
CDR3: CASSDGASGNIGREQFF
D: TRBD2
size: NA
J: TRBJ2-1
V: TRBV6-4

DNA: TGTGCCAGCTCACCACCGAGTTCAAGCGGGAGAGCGCCCGAAGAGACCCAGTACTTC
CDR3: CASSPPSSSGRAPEETQYF
D: TRBD2
size: NA
J: TRBJ2-5
V: TRBV18

DNA: TGTGCCAGCAGCTTAGGAGCAGGGTATGATAACTATGGCTACACCTTC
CDR3: CASSLGAGYDNYGYTF
D: NA
size: NA
J: TRBJ1-2
V: TRBV11-2

DNA: TGTGCCAGCAGCCGAACAGTCTCTGGAAACACCATATATTTT
CDR3: CASSRTVSGNTIYF
D: NA
size: NA
J: TRBJ1-3
V: TRBV14

DNA: TGTGCCAGCAGTCGTCAGGGGTTCGCTGAAGCTTTCTTT
CDR3: CASSRQGFAEAFF
D: NA
size: NA
J: TRBJ1-1
V: TRBV6-5

DNA: TGTGCCAGCAGTTTTGCCAGGGCCCACGAGCAGTACTTC
CDR3: CASSFARAHEQYF
D: NA
size: NA
J: TRBJ2-7
V: TRBV12-3/TRBV12-4

DNA: TGCAGCGTCGACAGGGGAGGGGTCAATGGCTACACCTTC
CDR3: CSVDRGGVNGYTF
D: TRBD1
size: NA
J: TRBJ1-2
V: TRBV29-1

DNA: TGTGCCAGCAGTTTACAGGGGTACTCTGGGGCCAACGTCCTGACTTTC
CDR3: CASSLQGYSGANVLTF
D: NA
size: NA
J: TRBJ2-6
V: TRBV28

DNA: TGTGCCAGCAGTTTCGGGACAGGGGGCAATCAGCCCCAGCATTTT
CDR3: CASSFGTGGNQPQHF
D: TRBD1
size: NA
J: TRBJ1-5
V: TRBV6-6

DNA: TGTGCCAGCTCACCACAGGGGTCTGCCTACAATGAGCAGTTCTTC
CDR3: CASSPQGSAYNEQFF
D: NA
size: NA
J: TRBJ2-1
V: TRBV18

DNA: TGTGCCAGCAGTTACGATCGCCGAGTACAGGGGGCGGGGAATTCACCCCTCCACTTT
CDR3: CASSYDRRVQGAGNSPLHF
D: TRBD1
size: NA
J: TRBJ1-6
V: TRBV6-2/TRBV6-3

DNA: TGTGCCAGCAGCCAGGATTATCTAGGGGGGCCCCAGCATTTT
CDR3: CASSQDYLGGPQHF
D: NA
size: NA
J: TRBJ1-5
V: TRBV4-2

DNA: TGTGCCACCAGTGATTTGCGGACAGGGGCTAGGAAGCAGTTCTTC
CDR3: CATSDLRTGARKQFF
D: TRBD1
size: NA
J: TRBJ2-1
V: TRBV24-1

DNA: TGTGCCAGCAGCTTAGGGGCGGGACTAGCGGGAGTCCGATCCTACGAGCAGTACTTC
CDR3: CASSLGAGLAGVRSYEQYF
D: TRBD2
size: NA
J: TRBJ2-7
V: TRBV7-2

DNA: TGTGCCAGCAGCTCCCGCGCTAAGGGGCGGACTGAAGCTTTCTTT
CDR3: CASSSRAKGRTEAFF
D: NA
size: NA
J: TRBJ1-1
V: TRBV7-6

DNA: TGTGCCAGCAGTGAACGGGAGGGTTATGGAGAGACCCAGTACTTC
CDR3: CASSEREGYGETQYF
D: TRBD2
size: NA
J: TRBJ2-5
V: TRBV25-1

DNA: TGTGCCAGCAGCTCGCTAAACAGGCCCTCCGGAAACACCATATATTTT
CDR3: CASSSLNRPSGNTIYF
D: NA
size: NA
J: TRBJ1-3
V: TRBV9

DNA: TGTGCCAGCAGTCCACGTCTGGCTCAAGAGACCCAGTACTTC
CDR3: CASSPRLAQETQYF
D: NA
size: NA
J: TRBJ2-5
V: TRBV27

DNA: TGCGCCAGCAGCCAAGTTGAAATAGATCTTAACTATGGCTACACCTTC
CDR3: CASSQVEIDLNYGYTF
D: NA
size: NA
J: TRBJ1-2
V: TRBV4-1

DNA: TGTGCCAGCAGCCCGGGACTAGCGGGAGCTACGCAGTATTTT
CDR3: CASSPGLAGATQYF
D: TRBD2
size: once
J: TRBJ2-3
V: TRBV11-3

DNA: TGTGCCAGCAGCTCGGGACAGGGGAACTATGGCTACACCTTC
CDR3: CASSSGQGNYGYTF
D: TRBD1
size: NA
J: TRBJ1-2
V: TRBV5-6

DNA: TGTGCCAGCAGCGCGGAGGGACTAACCTACAATGAGCAGTTCTTC
CDR3: CASSAEGLTYNEQFF
D: TRBD2
size: NA
J: TRBJ2-1
V: TRBV9

DNA: TGTGCCTGGAGAATAGCGGGGGGTCGGAGTATCACAGATACGCAGTATTTT
CDR3: CAWRIAGGRSITDTQYF
D: TRBD2
size: NA
J: TRBJ2-3
V: TRBV30

DNA: TGTGCCAGCAGCCCCGGCTCAGGGTCTCTCGGTGGCTACACCTTC
CDR3: CASSPGSGSLGGYTF
D: NA
size: few
J: TRBJ1-2
V: TRBV2

DNA: TGTGCCATCAGTGAGTCATCCGTAGCGGGGCCCTACGAGCAGTACTTC
CDR3: CAISESSVAGPYEQYF
D: TRBD2
size: NA
J: TRBJ2-7
V: TRBV10-3

DNA: TGCAGCGTCCCAACTGGGGGCTCTGGCTACACCTTC
CDR3: CSVPTGGSGYTF
D: NA
size: few
J: TRBJ1-2
V: TRBV29-1

DNA: TGCGCCAGCAGCTGGGCCCGGACAGGGGGTTTAGAGACCCAGTACTTC
CDR3: CASSWARTGGLETQYF
D: TRBD1
size: NA
J: TRBJ2-5
V: TRBV5-1

DNA: TGTGCCAGCAGTCCAGGGGGCGGTCAGCCCCAGCATTTT
CDR3: CASSPGGGQPQHF
D: TRBD1
size: NA
J: TRBJ1-5
V: TRBV12-3/TRBV12-4

DNA: TGTGCCAGCCCGGGACTAGCGGGATTGTGGAGGGGTGAGCAGTTCTTC
CDR3: CASPGLAGLWRGEQFF
D: TRBD2
size: NA
J: TRBJ2-1
V: TRBV28

DNA: TGTGCCAGCAGTTACTCGACCGAGCGGGGTGGCTACACCTTC
CDR3: CASSYSTERGGYTF
D: NA
size: NA
J: TRBJ1-2
V: TRBV6-5

DNA: TGTGCCAGCTCACCACCCGGGAGGGCGAACACTGAAGCTTTCTTT
CDR3: CASSPPGRANTEAFF
D: NA
size: NA
J: TRBJ1-1
V: TRBV18

DNA: TGTGCCAGCAGCCGTCAGGGGAACACTGAAGCTTTCTTT
CDR3: CASSRQGNTEAFF
D: NA
size: NA
J: TRBJ1-1
V: TRBV7-9

DNA: TGCGCCAGTAGTGCATCCTACAGGGAAGTATTTGACGGCTACACCTTC
CDR3: CASSASYREVFDGYTF
D: NA
size: NA
J: TRBJ1-2
V: TRBV10-1

DNA: TGTGCCAGCAGTTCCAGCCTGGGGGCCTATGAGCAGTTCTTC
CDR3: CASSSSLGAYEQFF
D: NA
size: once
J: TRBJ2-1
V: TRBV28

DNA: TGTGCCATCAGTGATCCGAGCTACGAGCAGTACTTC
CDR3: CAISDPSYEQYF
D: NA
size: NA
J: TRBJ2-7
V: TRBV10-3

DNA: TGTGCCAGCAGCACGAGCGATAGCTCTGGAAACACCATATATTTT
CDR3: CASSTSDSSGNTIYF
D: NA
size: NA
J: TRBJ1-3
V: TRBV6-6

DNA: TGCAGCGCCGCGGACAGGGCTCTTGAAGCTTTCTTT
CDR3: CSAADRALEAFF
D: TRBD1
size: NA
J: TRBJ1-1
V: TRBV29-1